What follows describes a single T cell receptor (beta chain). Its antigen is not known. These data come from a study of CD8+ T cells in alopecia areata. Study-wide background: Each of the treated patients was given oral tofacitinib, 5 to 10 mg twice daily, for moderate-to-severe alopecia areata.

From alopecia areata patients, lesional scalp punch biopsies and peripheral blood were collected. The germline V and J ends were trimmed by 5 bases and 1 base, with 8 bases remaining between them. This CDR3 region has 13 residues. Germline V gives CDR1 MGHDK, CDR2 SYGVNS. RNA extraction and reverse transcription yielded cDNA as sequencing template. Libraries were prepared by immunoSEQ multiplex PCR; TCRdb keeps only in-frame clonotypes and omits some of them. The sample has about 180,000 clones; almost 65% are singletons. General study points: Lesional scalp, especially alopecia totalis/universalis, showed higher clonality than normal scalp. Sequences from scalp samples also cover resident alphabeta T cells of normal skin.

This rearrangement joins TRBV25-1 to TRBJ1-1; D ambiguous. The clonotype comes from a human donor with alopecia areata. Source: CD4+ T cells sorted from blood, taken at week 0. The CDR3 loop is CASSRSSNTEAFF. The CDR3, as DNA: TGTGCCAGCAGTAGGTCCTCGAACACTGAAGCTTTCTTT.